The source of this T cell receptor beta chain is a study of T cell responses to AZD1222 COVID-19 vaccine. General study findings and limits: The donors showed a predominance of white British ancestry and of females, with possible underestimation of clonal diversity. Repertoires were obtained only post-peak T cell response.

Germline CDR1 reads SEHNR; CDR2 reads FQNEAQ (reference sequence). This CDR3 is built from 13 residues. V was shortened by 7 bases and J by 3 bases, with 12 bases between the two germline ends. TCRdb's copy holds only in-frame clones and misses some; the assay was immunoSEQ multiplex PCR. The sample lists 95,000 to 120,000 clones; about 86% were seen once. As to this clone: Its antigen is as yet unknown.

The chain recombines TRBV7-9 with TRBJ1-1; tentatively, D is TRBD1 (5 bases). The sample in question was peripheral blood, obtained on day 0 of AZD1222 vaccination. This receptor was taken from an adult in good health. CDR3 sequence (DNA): TGTGCCAGCACTCCGGGGGAGGACACTGAAGCTTTCTTT. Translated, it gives CASTPGEDTEAFF.